This T cell receptor (beta chain) was recorded in a study of cytomegalovirus exposure and HLA in healthy donors. Sequenced by immunoSEQ multiplex PCR; TCRdb stores in-frame clones only, minus some. The repertoire holds some 200,000 clones, roughly 80% seen once, with 2.8% in the top ten. This CDR3 region has 15 residues. Germline-derived CDR1 and CDR2 are SGHAT and FQNNGV. With 6 bases clipped from V and 2 bases from J, the junction kept 8 bases outside the gene matches. Sequenced material: PBMCs. The chain links TRBV11-2 to TRBJ2-5, with TRBD2 matching 8 bases. This clonotype was obtained from a woman under 30 in good health and CMV-seropositive. CDR3 DNA sequence: TGTGCCAGCAGAAAAGCGGGGGCTGGGCAAGAGACCCAGTACTTC. Its protein product is CASRKAGAGQETQYF.